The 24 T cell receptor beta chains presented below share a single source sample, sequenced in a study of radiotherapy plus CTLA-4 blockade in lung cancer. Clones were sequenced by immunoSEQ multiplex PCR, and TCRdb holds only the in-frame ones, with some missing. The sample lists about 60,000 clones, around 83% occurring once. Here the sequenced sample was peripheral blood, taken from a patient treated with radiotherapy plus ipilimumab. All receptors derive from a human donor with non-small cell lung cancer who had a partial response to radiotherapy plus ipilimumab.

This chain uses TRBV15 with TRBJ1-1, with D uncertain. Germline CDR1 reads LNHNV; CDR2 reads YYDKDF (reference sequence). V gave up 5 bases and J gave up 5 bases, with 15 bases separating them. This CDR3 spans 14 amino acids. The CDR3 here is CATSPRRTFTEAFF. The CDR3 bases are TGTGCCACCAGCCCGCGGAGGACTTTTACTGAAGCTTTCTTT. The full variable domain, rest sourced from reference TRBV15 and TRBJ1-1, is DAMVIQNPRYQVTQFGKPVTLSCSQTLNHNVMYWYQQKSSQAPKLLFHYYDKDFNNEADTPDNFQSRRPNTSFCFLDIRSPGLGDTAMYLCATSPRRTFTEAFFGQGTRLTVV.

CDR3 DNA: TGTGCCAGCAGCTCCCCCAGGACTAGCGGAGCCCCCAGCACCGGGGAGCTGTTTTTT. Its protein product is CASSSPRTSGAPSTGELFF. J is TRBJ2-2 and V is TRBV5-6; TRBD2 aligns across 10 bases. The germline CDR1 and CDR2 sequences are SGHDT and YYEEEE. J was trimmed by 4 bases and V by 3 bases; bases with no gene match: 15. The CDR3 sequence is 19 residues long. Using reference TRBV5-6 and TRBJ2-2 for the parts outside the CDR3, the full variable domain is DAGVTQSPTHLIKTRGQQVTLRCSPKSGHDTVSWYQQALGQGPQFIFQYYEEEERQRGNFPDRFSGHQFPNYSSELNVNALLLGDSALYLCASSSPRTSGAPSTGELFFGEGSRLTVL.

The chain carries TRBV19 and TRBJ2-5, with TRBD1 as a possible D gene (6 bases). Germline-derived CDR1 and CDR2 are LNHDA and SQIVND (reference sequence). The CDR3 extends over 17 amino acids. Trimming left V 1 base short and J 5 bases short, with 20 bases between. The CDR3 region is CASSIAPRPGTRETQYF. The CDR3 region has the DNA TGTGCCAGTAGTATAGCCCCGAGGCCCGGGACAAGGGAGACCCAGTACTTC.

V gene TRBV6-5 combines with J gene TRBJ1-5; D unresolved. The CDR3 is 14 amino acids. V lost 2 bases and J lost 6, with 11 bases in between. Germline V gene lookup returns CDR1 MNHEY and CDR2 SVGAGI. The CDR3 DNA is TGTGCCAGCAGTTACATGAGGTACGGTCAGCCCCAGCATTTT. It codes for CASSYMRYGQPQHF.

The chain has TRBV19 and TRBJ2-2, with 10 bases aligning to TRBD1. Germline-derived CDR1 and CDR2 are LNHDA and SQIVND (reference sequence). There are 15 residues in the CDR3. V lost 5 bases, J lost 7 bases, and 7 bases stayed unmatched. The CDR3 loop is CASSSTGGAGGELFF. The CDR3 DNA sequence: TGTGCCAGTAGTTCGACAGGGGGCGCGGGCGGGGAGCTGTTTTTT.

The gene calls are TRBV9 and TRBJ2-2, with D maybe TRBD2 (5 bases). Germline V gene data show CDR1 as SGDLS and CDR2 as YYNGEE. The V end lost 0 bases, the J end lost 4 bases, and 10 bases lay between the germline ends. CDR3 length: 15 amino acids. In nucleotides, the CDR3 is TGTGCCAGCAGCGTAGAGTGGGCGGGCACCGGGGAGCTGTTTTTT. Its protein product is CASSVEWAGTGELFF.

The CDR3 bases are TGTGCCAGCAGCCTTCAGGGAAACACTGAAGCTTTCTTT. This codes for CASSLQGNTEAFF. The chain combines TRBV5-4 with TRBJ1-1; perhaps TRBD1 as D (5 bases). Per germline, CDR1 SGHNT and CDR2 YYREEE (reference sequence). This CDR3 is built from 13 residues. Trimming removed 4 bases at V and 2 bases at J, with 9 bases between.

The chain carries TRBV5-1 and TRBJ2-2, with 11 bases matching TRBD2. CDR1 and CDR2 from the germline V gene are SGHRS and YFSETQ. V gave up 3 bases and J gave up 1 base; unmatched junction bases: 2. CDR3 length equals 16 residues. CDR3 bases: TGCGCCAGCAGCTGGGGGACTAGCGGGAACACCGGGGAGCTGTTTTTT. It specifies CASSWGTSGNTGELFF. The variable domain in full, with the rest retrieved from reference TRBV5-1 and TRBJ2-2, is KAGVTQTPRYLIKTRGQQVTLSCSPISGHRSVSWYQQTPGQGLQFLFEYFSETQRNKGNFPGRFSGRQFSNSRSEMNVSTLELGDSALYLCASSWGTSGNTGELFFGEGSRLTVL.

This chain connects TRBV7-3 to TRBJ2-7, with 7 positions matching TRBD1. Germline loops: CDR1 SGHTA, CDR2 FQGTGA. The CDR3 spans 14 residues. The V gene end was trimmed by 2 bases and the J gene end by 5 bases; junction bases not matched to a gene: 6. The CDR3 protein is CASSLYDRDHEQYF. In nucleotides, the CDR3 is TGTGCCAGCAGCTTATACGACAGGGACCACGAGCAGTACTTC.

CDR3 sequence: CASSLRGFNYGYTF. CDR3 coding DNA: TGTGCCAGCAGTTTAAGAGGGTTTAACTATGGCTACACCTTC. The rearrangement uses TRBV28 and TRBJ1-2; D uncertain. The germline CDR1 and CDR2 sequences are MDHEN and SYDVKM. The CDR3 runs 14 residues. Deletions cut 2 bases from V and 1 base from J, with 8 bases between.

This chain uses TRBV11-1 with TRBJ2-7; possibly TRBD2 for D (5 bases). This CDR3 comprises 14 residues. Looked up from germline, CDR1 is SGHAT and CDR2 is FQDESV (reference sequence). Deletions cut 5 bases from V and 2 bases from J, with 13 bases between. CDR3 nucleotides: TGTGCCAGCAGCCATACGCGGGCAGCCTACGAGCAGTACTTC. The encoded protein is CASSHTRAAYEQYF.

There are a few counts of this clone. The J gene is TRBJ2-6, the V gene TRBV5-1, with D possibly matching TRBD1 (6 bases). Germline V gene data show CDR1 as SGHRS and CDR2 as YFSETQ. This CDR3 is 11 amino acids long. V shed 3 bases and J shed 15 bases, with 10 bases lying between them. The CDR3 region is CASSWGPNLTF. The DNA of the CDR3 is TGCGCCAGCAGCTGGGGGCCCAACCTGACTTTC.

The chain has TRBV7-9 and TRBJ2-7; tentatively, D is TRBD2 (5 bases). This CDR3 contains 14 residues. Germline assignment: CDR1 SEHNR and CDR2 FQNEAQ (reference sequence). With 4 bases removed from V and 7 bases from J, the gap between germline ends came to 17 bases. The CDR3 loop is CASSSGGLSREQYF. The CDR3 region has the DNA TGTGCCAGCAGCTCCGGAGGCCTTTCCCGGGAGCAGTACTTC.

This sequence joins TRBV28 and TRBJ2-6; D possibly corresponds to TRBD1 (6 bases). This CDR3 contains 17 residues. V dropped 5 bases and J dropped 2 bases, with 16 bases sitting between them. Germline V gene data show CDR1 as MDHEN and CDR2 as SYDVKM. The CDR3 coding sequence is TGTGCCAGCAGTGCAAACCTCGCAGGGGCTGGGGCCAACGTCCTGACTTTC. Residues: CASSANLAGAGANVLTF.

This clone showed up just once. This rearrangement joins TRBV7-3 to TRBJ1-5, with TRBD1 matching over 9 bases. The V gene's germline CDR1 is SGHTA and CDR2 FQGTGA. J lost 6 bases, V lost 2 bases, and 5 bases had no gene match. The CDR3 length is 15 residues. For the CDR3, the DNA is TGTGCCAGCAGCTTATGGGACAGGGAAATTCAGCCCCAGCATTTT. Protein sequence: CASSLWDREIQPQHF. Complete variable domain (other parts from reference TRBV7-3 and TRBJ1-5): GAGVSQTPSNKVTEKGKYVELRCDPISGHTALYWYRQSLGQGPEFLIYFQGTGAADDSGLPNDRFFAVRPEGSVSTLKIQRTERGDSAVYLCASSLWDREIQPQHFGDGTRLSIL.

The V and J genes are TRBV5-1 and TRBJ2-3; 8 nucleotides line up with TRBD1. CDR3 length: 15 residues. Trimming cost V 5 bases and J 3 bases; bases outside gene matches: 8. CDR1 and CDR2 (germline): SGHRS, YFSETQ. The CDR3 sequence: CASRGLGQATDTQYF. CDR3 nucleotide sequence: TGCGCCAGCAGGGGGTTGGGACAGGCGACAGATACGCAGTATTTT.

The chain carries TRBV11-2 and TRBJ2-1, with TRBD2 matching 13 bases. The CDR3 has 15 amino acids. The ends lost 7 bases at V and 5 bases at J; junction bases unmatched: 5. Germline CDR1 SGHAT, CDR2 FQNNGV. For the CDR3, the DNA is TGTGCCAGCAAAGAGACTAGCGGGGGGAACAATGAGCAGTTCTTC. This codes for CASKETSGGNNEQFF.

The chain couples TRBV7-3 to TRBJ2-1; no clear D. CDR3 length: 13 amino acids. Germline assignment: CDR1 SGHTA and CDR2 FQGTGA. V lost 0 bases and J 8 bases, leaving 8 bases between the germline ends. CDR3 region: CASSLTVVDEQFF. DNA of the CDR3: TGTGCCAGCAGCTTAACGGTAGTCGATGAGCAGTTCTTC.

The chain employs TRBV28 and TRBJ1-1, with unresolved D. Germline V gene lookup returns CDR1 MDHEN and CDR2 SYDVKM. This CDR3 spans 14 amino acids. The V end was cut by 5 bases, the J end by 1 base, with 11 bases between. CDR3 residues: CASSPLAGNTEAFF. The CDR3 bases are TGTGCCAGCAGTCCCTTGGCGGGGAACACTGAAGCTTTCTTT.

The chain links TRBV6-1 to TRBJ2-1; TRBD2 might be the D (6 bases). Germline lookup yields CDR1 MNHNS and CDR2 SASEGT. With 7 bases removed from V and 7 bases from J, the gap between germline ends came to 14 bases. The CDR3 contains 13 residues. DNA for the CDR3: TGTGCCAGCACCCCGGACGGGGGAAATGAGCAGTTCTTC. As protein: CASTPDGGNEQFF.

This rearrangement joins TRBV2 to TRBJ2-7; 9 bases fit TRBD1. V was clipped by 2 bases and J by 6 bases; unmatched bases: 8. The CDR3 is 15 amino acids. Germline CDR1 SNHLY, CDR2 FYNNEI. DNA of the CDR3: TGTGCCAGCAGTGAAACAGGGGGCGGATTAGCCGAGCAGTACTTC. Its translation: CASSETGGGLAEQYF.

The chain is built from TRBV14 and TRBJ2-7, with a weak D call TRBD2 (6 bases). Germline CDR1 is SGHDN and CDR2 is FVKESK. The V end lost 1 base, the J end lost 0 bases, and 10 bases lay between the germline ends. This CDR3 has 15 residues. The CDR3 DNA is TGTGCCAGCAGCCAAGTGGGGGGTTACTCCTACGAGCAGTACTTC. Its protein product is CASSQVGGYSYEQYF.

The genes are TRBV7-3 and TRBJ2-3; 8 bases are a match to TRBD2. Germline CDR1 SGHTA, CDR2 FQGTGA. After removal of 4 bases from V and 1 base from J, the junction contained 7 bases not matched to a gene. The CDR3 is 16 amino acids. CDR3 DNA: TGTGCCAGCAGCTCCCCTACGGGAGGGCGCACAGATACGCAGTATTTT. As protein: CASSSPTGGRTDTQYF.

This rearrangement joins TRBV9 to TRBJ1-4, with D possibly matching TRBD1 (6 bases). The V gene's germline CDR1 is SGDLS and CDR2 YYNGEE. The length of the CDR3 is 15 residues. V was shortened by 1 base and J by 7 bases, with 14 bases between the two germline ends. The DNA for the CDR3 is TGTGCCAGCAGCGTATCAGGGGTAGAGGGTGAAAAACTGTTTTTT. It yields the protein CASSVSGVEGEKLFF.